One T cell receptor (beta chain) is described in this entry. Antigen unknown. With baseline, cycle 4 day 1, and cycle 7 day 1 as timepoints, blood was sampled. The CDR3 contains 14 residues. Trimming took 0 bases from V and 1 from J, leaving 7 bases between them. The germline V gene has CDR1 SGHRS and CDR2 YFSETQ. This table comes from immunoSEQ multiplex PCR, and its TCRdb copy is limited to in-frame clones, with some not included. This sample has tens of thousands of clones, with more than 85% found just once. The entry originates in a study of OX40 agonist ivuxolimab in advanced cancers. Study details: At doses from 0.01 to 10 mg/kg, patients were given intravenous ivuxolimab every 2 weeks.

Study-wide findings and caveats: Not determined was the antigen specificity of the expanded peripheral T cells. CD4+ and CD8+ T cells in blood underwent clonal expansion by week 6 at 0.1 to 3.0 mg/kg.

The source was CD4+ or CD8+ T cells sorted from blood, collected in a trial of the OX40 agonist ivuxolimab. V and J are TRBV5-1 and TRBJ1-1; no definite D call. The TCR comes from an adult with an advanced solid tumor such as melanoma, head and neck, liver or kidney cancer. The CDR3 sequence is CASSLEGKNTEAFF. The CDR3, as DNA: TGCGCCAGCAGCTTGGAGGGCAAGAACACTGAAGCTTTCTTT. Full variable domain (remainder filled in from reference TRBV5-1 and TRBJ1-1): KAGVTQTPRYLIKTRGQQVTLSCSPISGHRSVSWYQQTPGQGLQFLFEYFSETQRNKGNFPGRFSGRQFSNSRSEMNVSTLELGDSALYLCASSLEGKNTEAFFGQGTRLTVV.